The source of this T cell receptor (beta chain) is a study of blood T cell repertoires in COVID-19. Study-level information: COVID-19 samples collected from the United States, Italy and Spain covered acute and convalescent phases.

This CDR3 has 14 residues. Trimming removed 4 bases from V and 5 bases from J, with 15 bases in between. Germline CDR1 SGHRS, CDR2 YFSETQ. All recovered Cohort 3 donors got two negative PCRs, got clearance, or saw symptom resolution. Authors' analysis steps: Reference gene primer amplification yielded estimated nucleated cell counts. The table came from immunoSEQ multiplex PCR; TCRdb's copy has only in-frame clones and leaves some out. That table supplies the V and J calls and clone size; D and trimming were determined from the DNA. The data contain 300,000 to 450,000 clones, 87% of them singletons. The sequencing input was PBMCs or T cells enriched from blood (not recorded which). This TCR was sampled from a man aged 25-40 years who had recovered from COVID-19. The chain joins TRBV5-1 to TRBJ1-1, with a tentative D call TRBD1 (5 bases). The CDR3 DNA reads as TGCGCCAGCAGCCCTCAGGGAATTAATACTGAAGCTTTCTTT. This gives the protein CASSPQGINTEAFF.